This note documents a single TCR beta chain sequence. Its antigen is as yet unknown. The PCR made use of 60 Vbeta and 13 Jbeta primers. Assay: immunoSEQ multiplex PCR; the TCRdb copy retains only in-frame clones and omits some. The table has approximately 170,000 clones, around 78% seen once. This CDR3 has 14 amino acids. Trimming took off 6 bases at V and 4 bases at J, with 15 bases between the two ends. Germline V lookup: CDR1 MDHEN, CDR2 SYDVKM. This cohort consisted of healthy bone marrow donors. This sample was taken from a study of cytomegalovirus exposure and HLA in healthy donors. Study-level points and caveats: The study recorded 160 or so TCR beta chains that were cytomegalovirus-associated.

The sample consisted of PBMCs. This chain uses TRBV28 with TRBJ1-2, with D perhaps matching TRBD1 (5 bases). The TCR sequence derives from a man aged 40-50 years in good health and CMV-seronegative. DNA of the CDR3: TGTGCCAGCAGACGTCTTGTCGGGGGCTATGGCTACACCTTC. Translation: CASRRLVGGYGYTF.